The present TCR beta chain was sequenced within a study of blood T cell repertoires in COVID-19. Study-wide background: Italy, Spain and the United States were the sources of the convalescent and acute COVID-19 samples.

Sequencing was performed with immunoSEQ multiplex PCR; in TCRdb, only in-frame clones are kept and a portion is missing. There are 63,000 or so clones in the sample; about 85% occur only once, and about 4% lies in the top ten. V shed 4 bases, J shed 8 bases, and the junction held 11 bases outside the gene matches. CDR1 SGHNT and CDR2 YYREEE come from the germline V gene (reference sequence). The CDR3 has 15 residues. This clonotype originated in a man aged 65 to 85 with active COVID-19. Material: peripheral blood. The gene calls are TRBV5-4 and TRBJ2-1; the match to TRBD2 covers 8 bases. In DNA, the CDR3 is TGTGCCAGCAGCCCCCCGGGTGCGGGAGGCTATGAGCAGTTCTTC. Amino acids: CASSPPGAGGYEQFF.